The 27 T cell receptor beta chains in this list originate from one sample, sequenced in a study of cytomegalovirus exposure and HLA in healthy donors (TCRdb year 2017). The library was made by the immunoSEQ multiplex PCR assay. The multiplex PCR relied on a mix of 60 forward primers for TCR Vbeta segments and 13 reverse primers for TCR Jbeta segments. TCRdb retrieved this table from immuneACCESS and kept in-frame rearrangements only. Not all clones are present; in checked studies, unresolved V genes account for under half, and no reason is known for the remainder. This sample comprises some 85,000 clones, over 60% of them detected only once. Jointly, the top ten make up approximately 4.2% of the sample. Sequencing was performed on PBMCs. Receptors were obtained from a woman between 40 and 50 years old in good health and CMV-seropositive.

The chain joins TRBV7-2 to TRBJ2-2; 9 nucleotides agree with TRBD2. Trimming removed 5 bases from V and 5 bases from J; junction bases left unmatched: 12. The germline gives CDR1 SGHTA, CDR2 FQGNSA. This CDR3 region has 17 residues. This chain's CDR3 is CASSGDPGLARTGELFF. In DNA, the CDR3 is TGTGCCAGCAGCGGAGATCCGGGACTAGCTCGTACCGGGGAGCTGTTTTTT.

The chain recombines TRBV5-1 with TRBJ1-2; unclear D gene. Trimming cost V 5 bases and J 6 bases, with 17 bases left between them. Per the germline V gene, CDR1 is SGHRS and CDR2 is YFSETQ. The CDR3 totals 14 residues. CDR3 loop: CASRPRRGHNGYTF. In DNA form, the CDR3 reads TGCGCCAGCAGGCCTCGGAGAGGGCATAATGGCTACACCTTC.

The J gene is TRBJ2-5, the V gene TRBV5-1; possibly TRBD2 for D (6 bases). The germline gives CDR1 SGHRS, CDR2 YFSETQ. The CDR3 loop spans 15 amino acids. Trimming removed 0 bases from V and 2 bases from J, with 11 bases in between. Here the CDR3 reads CASSLAGDLQETQYF. The CDR3 DNA follows: TGCGCCAGCAGCTTGGCCGGGGACTTACAAGAGACCCAGTACTTC.

The rearrangement links TRBV5-8 to TRBJ2-5; 9 nucleotides line up with TRBD1. The CDR3 totals 15 residues. Germline loops: CDR1 SGHTS, CDR2 YDEGEE. Germline trimming cut 3 bases from V and 5 bases from J; bases unmatched to any gene: 8. Here the CDR3 reads CASSYDTGGRETQYF. CDR3 coding DNA: TGTGCCAGCAGCTATGACACAGGGGGCCGCGAGACCCAGTACTTC.

This clone was recorded once. This sequence joins TRBV23-1 and TRBJ2-2; D may be TRBD1 (5 bases). TRBV23-1 is marked as an open reading frame, function uncertain. The CDR3 is 15 amino acids. Trimming cost V 0 bases and J 7 bases, with 12 bases left between them. CDR3 amino acids: CASSQSRQGSGELFF. In nucleotides, the CDR3 is TGCGCCAGCAGTCAATCGAGGCAGGGCAGCGGGGAGCTGTTTTTT.

The rearrangement joins TRBV5-1 to TRBJ1-5; D remains unclear. CDR3 size: 15 residues. The germline CDR1 and CDR2 sequences are SGHRS and YFSETQ. Trimming took off 3 bases at V and 3 bases at J, with 13 bases between the two ends. The CDR3 nucleotides read TGCGCCAGCAGCTCAATGCCAGGAACCAATCAGCCCCAGCATTTT. Translated, it gives CASSSMPGTNQPQHF.

The chain couples TRBV14 to TRBJ1-2; D may be TRBD1 (5 bases). The CDR3 length is 16 residues. Germline V gives CDR1 SGHDN, CDR2 FVKESK. Trimming shortened V by 1 base and J by 6 bases, and 18 bases separated the two germline ends. The CDR3 coding sequence is TGTGCCAGCAGCCAAGTGTTAGCGGGGCTGAGAGATGGCTACACCTTC. Protein product: CASSQVLAGLRDGYTF.

In its sample, this clone was seen a few times. J is TRBJ1-2 and V is TRBV9, with D perhaps TRBD1 (5 bases). The germline V gene has CDR1 SGDLS and CDR2 YYNGEE. This CDR3 spans 17 amino acids. With 6 bases removed from V and 4 bases from J, the gap between germline ends came to 25 bases. CDR3 nucleotide sequence: TGTGCCAGCATTCTAGTACCGGGTGGCAGGGTAGGCTATGGCTACACCTTC. It yields the protein CASILVPGGRVGYGYTF.

The chain is built from TRBV5-1 and TRBJ2-1; D possibly corresponds to TRBD2 (7 bases). Trimming shortened V by 3 bases and J by 0 bases, and 19 bases separated the two germline ends. The CDR3 runs 18 residues. Per germline, CDR1 SGHRS and CDR2 YFSETQ. The CDR3 sequence: CASSSEGGDPSSYNEQFF. The CDR3 DNA reads TGCGCCAGCAGCTCGGAGGGGGGGGACCCAAGCTCCTACAATGAGCAGTTCTTC.

This chain uses TRBV29-1 with TRBJ2-1; D is undetermined. This CDR3 has 10 amino acids. The ends were cut back, 3 bases at V and 5 bases at J, with 2 bases in the middle. The V gene's germline CDR1 is SQVTM and CDR2 ANQGSEA. CDR3 sequence (DNA): TGCAGCGTTGATAACAATGAGCAGTTCTTC. Amino acid sequence: CSVDNNEQFF.

The chain couples TRBV5-5 to TRBJ2-1; D gene unclear. The CDR3 spans 15 residues. V lost 0 bases and J 0 bases, leaving 7 bases between the germline ends. In germline, CDR1 is SGHKS, CDR2 YYEKEE (reference sequence). CDR3 amino acids: CASSLGWSSYNEQFF. The CDR3 region has the DNA TGTGCCAGCAGCTTGGGGTGGAGCTCCTACAATGAGCAGTTCTTC.

This clone was observed many times. V usage is TRBV6-1 and J usage is TRBJ1-1; TRBD1 matches at 7 bases. Germline lookup yields CDR1 MNHNS and CDR2 SASEGT. This CDR3 has 15 amino acids. With V trimmed by 7 bases and J by 1 base, 9 bases remained unmatched. The CDR3 DNA follows: TGTGCCAGCAACCCGAGGGGGCAGGGGAACACTGAAGCTTTCTTT. Residues: CASNPRGQGNTEAFF.

The chain is built from TRBV7-8 and TRBJ2-7; tentative D call: TRBD2 (5 bases). The CDR3 totals 13 residues. From germline, CDR1 is SGHVS and CDR2 FQNEAQ. Trimming took off 6 bases at V and 1 base at J, with 10 bases between the two ends. In nucleotides, the CDR3 is TGTGCCAGCAGACCCCGAGGGTCCTACGAGCAGTACTTC. This translates into CASRPRGSYEQYF. Full variable domain (remainder filled in from reference TRBV7-8 and TRBJ2-7): GAGVSQSPRYKVAKRGQDVALRCDPISGHVSLFWYQQALGQGPEFLTYFQNEAQLDKSGLPSDRFFAERPEGSVSTLKIQRTQQEDSAVYLCASRPRGSYEQYFGPGTRLTVT.

The V gene is TRBV2, the J gene TRBJ1-3; no firm D call. V was cut by 6 bases and J by 1 base, with 4 bases left in between. The CDR3 totals 12 residues. Germline CDR1 is SNHLY and CDR2 is FYNNEI. The CDR3 DNA sequence: TGTGCCAGCAGGCGGTCTGGAAACACCATATATTTT. Translation gives CASRRSGNTIYF.

The chain links TRBV11-3 to TRBJ2-1, with 9 positions matching TRBD1. The V gene end was trimmed by 4 bases and the J gene end by 7 bases; junction bases not matched to a gene: 5. CDR1 and CDR2 from the germline V gene are SGHNT and YENEEA. There are 14 residues in the CDR3. DNA for the CDR3: TGTGCCAGCAGCTCCGATGACAGGGGGAATGAGCAGTTCTTC. Amino acid sequence: CASSSDDRGNEQFF.

The V and J genes are TRBV7-9 and TRBJ2-1; TRBD2 is a possible D gene (5 bases). The germline V gene has CDR1 SEHNR and CDR2 FQNEAQ (reference sequence). This CDR3 is built from 16 residues. Trimming removed 1 base from V and 7 bases from J, with 17 bases in between. The CDR3 DNA sequence: TGTGCCAGCAGCTTAGGGGCGGGTGTAGGTGGAAATGAGCAGTTCTTC. It yields the protein CASSLGAGVGGNEQFF.

The chain carries TRBV7-2 and TRBJ2-7; 12 bases line up with TRBD2. The CDR3 contains 15 residues. Germline V lookup: CDR1 SGHTA, CDR2 FQGNSA. The junction had 8 bases not matched to a gene; V was cut back by 5 bases and J by 6 bases. The CDR3 DNA reads TGTGCCAGCAGCGCACGACTAGCGGGAGAGCTCGAGCAGTACTTC. Translated, it gives CASSARLAGELEQYF.

The V gene is TRBV7-8, the J gene TRBJ2-1; TRBD2 matches 10 bases. CDR3 size: 16 residues. The V gene end was trimmed by 2 bases and the J gene end by 10 bases; junction bases not matched to a gene: 11. Germline loops: CDR1 SGHVS, CDR2 FQNEAQ. The chain's CDR3 is CASSLRLAGVLAEQFF. CDR3 coding DNA: TGTGCCAGCAGCTTACGGCTAGCGGGAGTCTTAGCCGAGCAGTTCTTC.

The rearrangement uses TRBV6-5 and TRBJ1-1, with D unresolved. This CDR3 spans 16 amino acids. Trimming shortened V by 2 bases and J by 1 base, and 14 bases separated the two germline ends. CDR1 is MNHEY, CDR2 SVGAGI, per germline. The CDR3, as DNA: TGTGCCAGCAGTTACGGGTCGGCGGGGTCGAACACTGAAGCTTTCTTT. Its protein product is CASSYGSAGSNTEAFF.

The chain recombines TRBV7-3 with TRBJ2-3; D call uncertain. Trimming shortened V by 3 bases and J by 0 bases, and 7 bases separated the two germline ends. Germline V gene lookup returns CDR1 SGHTA and CDR2 FQGTGA. The CDR3 loop spans 14 amino acids. In nucleotides, the CDR3 is TGTGCCAGCAGCTTTGAACTAAGCACAGATACGCAGTATTTT. This sequence encodes CASSFELSTDTQYF.

Note on this clone: Compared with germline, one end of the junction differs, possibly owing to a read error. The V gene is TRBV7-9, the J gene TRBJ2-7, with D unclear. The CDR3 has 14 amino acids. The V gene's germline CDR1 is SEHNR and CDR2 FQNEAQ (reference sequence). The CDR3 coding sequence is TGTTCCAGCAGTGACATAACAAGCTCCTACGAGCAGTACTTC. It codes for CSSSDITSSYEQYF.

This clone was counted only a few times. V gene TRBV6-5 combines with J gene TRBJ2-7, with D possibly TRBD2 on 6 matching bases. CDR3 length: 13 amino acids. V was trimmed by 4 bases and J by 6 bases, leaving 13 bases between them. The germline V gene has CDR1 MNHEY and CDR2 SVGAGI. The CDR3 sequence: CASSLASVTEQYF. The CDR3 DNA sequence: TGTGCCAGCAGTTTGGCTAGCGTTACCGAGCAGTACTTC.

The J gene is TRBJ2-1, the V gene TRBV19; weak D call: TRBD2 (5 bases). V shed 5 bases and J shed 0 bases, with 11 bases lying between them. Germline loops: CDR1 LNHDA, CDR2 SQIVND (reference sequence). The CDR3 consists of 15 residues. The CDR3 DNA sequence: TGTGCCAGTAGTCTGGACTCGAGCTCCTACAATGAGCAGTTCTTC. Its protein is CASSLDSSSYNEQFF.

This chain connects TRBV11-2 to TRBJ2-6, with D unresolved. V lost 4 bases, J lost 0 bases, and 4 bases lay in between. The CDR3 is 14 residues long. Germline lookup yields CDR1 SGHAT and CDR2 FQNNGV. This CDR3 is CASSSSSGANVLTF. The CDR3 region has the DNA TGTGCCAGCAGCTCGAGCTCTGGGGCCAACGTCCTGACTTTC.

The J gene is TRBJ2-3, the V gene TRBV15, with 10 bases lining up with TRBD2. CDR1 LNHNV and CDR2 YYDKDF come from the germline V gene (reference sequence). Trimming at V came to 2 bases and at J to 4 bases, leaving 9 bases not matched to a gene. This CDR3 spans 17 amino acids. CDR3 bases: TGTGCCACCAGCAGATTGCCTAGCGGGAGTTTCTCAGATACGCAGTATTTT. Its protein product is CATSRLPSGSFSDTQYF.

The gene calls are TRBV11-1 and TRBJ2-4; 10 positions agree with TRBD2. The CDR3 covers 15 residues. V shed 5 bases and J 3 bases; nucleotides not matched to a gene: 4. In germline, CDR1 is SGHAT, CDR2 FQDESV (reference sequence). CDR3 in amino acids: CASSPVAGGKNIQYF. The CDR3 DNA follows: TGTGCCAGCAGCCCTGTAGCGGGAGGCAAAAACATTCAGTACTTC. Full variable domain (missing parts from reference TRBV11-1 and TRBJ2-4): EAEVAQSPRYKITEKSQAVAFWCDPISGHATLYWYRQILGQGPELLVQFQDESVVDDSQLPKDRFSAERLKGVDSTLKIQPAELGDSAMYLCASSPVAGGKNIQYFGAGTRLSVL.

The chain couples TRBV11-2 to TRBJ2-5, with 7 nucleotides matching TRBD2. The CDR3 is 15 residues long. Germline CDR1 is SGHAT and CDR2 is FQNNGV. Trimming removed 5 bases from V and 3 bases from J; junction bases left unmatched: 9. In nucleotides, the CDR3 is TGTGCCAGCAGCCGTGGTGGGCTAGCGGAAGAGACCCAGTACTTC. Translated, it gives CASSRGGLAEETQYF.